The clone carrying this TCR beta chain was seen a few times. As yet, its antigen is unknown. This sample is drawn from a study of blood T cells in healthy people across ages. General study findings and limits: Aged donors had fewer naive CD4+ cells and lower diversity than long-lived donors.

Sample-barcoded 5' priming and a J-beta primer mix drove a second PCR of about 6 to 11 cycles. Through a template-switch adaptor with 12 random nucleotides, each cDNA molecule received a tag. TCRdb re-derived calls from the 5' RACE reads in MiXCR, one entry per CDR3 protein. This sample has some 1.6 million distinct CDR3 sequences, with 30% to 40% found just once. Germline CDR1 is ENHRY and CDR2 is SYGVKD. With 4 bases clipped from V and 5 bases from J, the junction kept 0 bases outside the gene matches. The CDR3 loop spans 13 amino acids. This TCR was sampled from a woman in her 30s in good health. The chain recombines TRBV10-3 with TRBJ2-4, with 9 nucleotides matching TRBD2. Sequencing input: blood. CDR3 nucleotides: TGTGCCATCAGTGGGACTAGCGAAAACATTCAGTACTTC. It translates to CAISGTSENIQYF.